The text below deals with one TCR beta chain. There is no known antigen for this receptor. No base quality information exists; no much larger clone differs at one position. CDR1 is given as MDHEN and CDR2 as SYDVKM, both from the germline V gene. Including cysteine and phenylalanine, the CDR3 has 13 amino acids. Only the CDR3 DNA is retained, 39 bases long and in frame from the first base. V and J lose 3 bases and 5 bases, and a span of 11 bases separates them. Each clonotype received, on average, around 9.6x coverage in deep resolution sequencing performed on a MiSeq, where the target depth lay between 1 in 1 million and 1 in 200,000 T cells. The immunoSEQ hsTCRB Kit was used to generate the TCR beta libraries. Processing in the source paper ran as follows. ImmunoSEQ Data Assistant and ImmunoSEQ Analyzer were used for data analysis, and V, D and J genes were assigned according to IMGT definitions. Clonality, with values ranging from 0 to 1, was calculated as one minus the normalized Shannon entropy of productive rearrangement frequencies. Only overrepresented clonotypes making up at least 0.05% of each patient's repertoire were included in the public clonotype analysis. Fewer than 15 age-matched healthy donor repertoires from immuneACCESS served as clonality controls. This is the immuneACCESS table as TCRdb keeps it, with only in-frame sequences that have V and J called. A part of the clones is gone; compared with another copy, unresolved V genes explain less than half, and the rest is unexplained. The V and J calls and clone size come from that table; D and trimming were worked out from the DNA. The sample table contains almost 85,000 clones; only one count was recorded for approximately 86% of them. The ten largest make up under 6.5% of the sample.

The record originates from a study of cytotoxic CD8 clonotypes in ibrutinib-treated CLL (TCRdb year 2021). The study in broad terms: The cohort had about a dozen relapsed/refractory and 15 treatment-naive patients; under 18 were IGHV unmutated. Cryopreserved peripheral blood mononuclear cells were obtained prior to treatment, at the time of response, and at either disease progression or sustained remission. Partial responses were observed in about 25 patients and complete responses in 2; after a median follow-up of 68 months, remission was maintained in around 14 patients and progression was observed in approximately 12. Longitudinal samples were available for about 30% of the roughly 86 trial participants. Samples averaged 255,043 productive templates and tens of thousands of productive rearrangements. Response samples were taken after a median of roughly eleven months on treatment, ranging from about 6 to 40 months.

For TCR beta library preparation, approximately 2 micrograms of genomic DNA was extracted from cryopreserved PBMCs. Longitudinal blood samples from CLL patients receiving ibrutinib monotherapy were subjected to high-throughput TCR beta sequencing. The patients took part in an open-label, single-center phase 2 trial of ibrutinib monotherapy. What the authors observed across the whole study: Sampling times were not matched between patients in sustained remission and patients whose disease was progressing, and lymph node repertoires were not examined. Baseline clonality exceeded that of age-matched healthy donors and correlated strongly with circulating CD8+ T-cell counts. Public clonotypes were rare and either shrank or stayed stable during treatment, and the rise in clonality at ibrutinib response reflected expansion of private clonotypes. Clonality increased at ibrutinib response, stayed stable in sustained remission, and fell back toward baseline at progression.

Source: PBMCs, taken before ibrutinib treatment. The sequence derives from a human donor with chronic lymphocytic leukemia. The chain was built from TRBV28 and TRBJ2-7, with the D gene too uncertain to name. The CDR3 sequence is CASSFTGTHEQYF. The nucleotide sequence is TGTGCCAGCAGTTTTACCGGAACCCACGAGCAGTACTTC.